This T cell receptor beta chain derives from a study of CXCR3-negative and CXCR3-positive naive CD8 T cells. Whole-study context: The libraries together contributed about 130 million TRB reads, each supplying about 1.5 +/- 0.3 million.

The CDR3 sequence is 14 residues long. The germline V gene has CDR1 MDHEN and CDR2 SYDVKM. Comment on this clonotype: Its antigen is not identified.

Study conclusions and caveats: Diversity ran similarly high across both naive subsets but far lower in memory CD8+ cells.

Naivety in CD8+ T cells corresponded to a CD45RO-CCR7+CD27+CD95- phenotype. 5' RACE that incorporated UMI labels was used to prepare the TRB cDNA libraries. No DNA is given; TCRdb re-called the 5' RACE reads and lists each CDR3 protein once. This sample contains 84,000 or so distinct CDR3 sequences. V and J are TRBV28 and TRBJ2-7; TCRdb designates TRBD2, a call that cannot be tested without DNA. The material sequenced was naive CXCR3- CD8+ T cells from blood. Subset denoted: CD45RO-CCR7+CD27+CD95- naive CD8+ T cells lacking CXCR3 (TNR3-). This sequence was found in a human donor in good health. Some clones in this sample may be carry-over from other donors' samples. The CDR3 loop is CASSSAQAGNEQYF.